This T cell receptor beta chain emerged from a study of identical twins. This clonotype was counted between two and nine times. A single record per CDR3 protein comes from TCRdb applying MiXCR to the 5' RACE reads. The sample includes 460,000 or so distinct CDR3 sequences, around 14% of them seen just once. Donors uniformly comprised healthy Caucasians. Germline trimming cut 5 bases from V and 0 bases from J; bases unmatched to any gene: 7. The CDR3 length is 16 residues. The V gene's germline CDR1 is SEHNR and CDR2 FQNEAQ (reference sequence). These data are also associated with another study on yellow fever vaccine responses in identical twins.

This TCR derives from a woman aged 18-29 years in good health. The sample consisted of CD4+ T cells sorted from blood. The chain carries TRBV7-9 and TRBJ2-3; 8 bases match TRBD2. The CDR3 spells CASSPRRGASTDTQYF. CDR3 nucleotide sequence: TGTGCCAGCAGCCCCCGGCGGGGGGCTAGCACAGATACGCAGTATTTT. Filled out from reference TRBV7-9 and TRBJ2-3, the complete variable domain reads DTGVSQNPRHKITKRGQNVTFRCDPISEHNRLYWYRQTLGQGPEFLTYFQNEAQLEKSRLLSDRFSAERPKGSFSTLEIQRTEQGDSAMYLCASSPRRGASTDTQYFGPGTRLTVL.